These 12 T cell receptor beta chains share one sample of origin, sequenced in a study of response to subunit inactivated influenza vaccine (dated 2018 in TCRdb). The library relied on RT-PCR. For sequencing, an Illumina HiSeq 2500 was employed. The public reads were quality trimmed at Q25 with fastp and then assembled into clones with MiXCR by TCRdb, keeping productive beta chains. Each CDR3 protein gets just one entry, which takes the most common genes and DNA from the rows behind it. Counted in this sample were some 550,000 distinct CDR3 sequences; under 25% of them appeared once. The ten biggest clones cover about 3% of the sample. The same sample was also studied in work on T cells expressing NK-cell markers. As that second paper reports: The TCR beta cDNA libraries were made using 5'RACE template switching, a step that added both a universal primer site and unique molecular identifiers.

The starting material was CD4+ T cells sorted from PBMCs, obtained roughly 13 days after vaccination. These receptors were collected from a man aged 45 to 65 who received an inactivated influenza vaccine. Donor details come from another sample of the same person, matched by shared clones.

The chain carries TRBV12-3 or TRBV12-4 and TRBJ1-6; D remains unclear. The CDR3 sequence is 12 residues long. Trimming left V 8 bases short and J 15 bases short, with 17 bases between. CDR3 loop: CASGERQWHLHF. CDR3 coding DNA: TGTGCCAGCGGTGAGCGTCAGTGGCACCTCCACTTT.

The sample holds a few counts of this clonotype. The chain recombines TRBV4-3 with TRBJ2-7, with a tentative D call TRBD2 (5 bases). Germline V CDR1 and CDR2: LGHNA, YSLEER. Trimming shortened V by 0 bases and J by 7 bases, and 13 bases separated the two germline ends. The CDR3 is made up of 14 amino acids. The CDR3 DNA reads TGCGCCAGCAGCCAAGATAGGTGGGCGGGTGAGCAGTACTTC. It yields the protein CASSQDRWAGEQYF.

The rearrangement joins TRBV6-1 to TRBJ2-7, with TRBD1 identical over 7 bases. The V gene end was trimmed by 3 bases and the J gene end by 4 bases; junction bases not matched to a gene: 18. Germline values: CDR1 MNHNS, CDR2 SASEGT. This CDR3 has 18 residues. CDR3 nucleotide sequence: TGTGCCAGCAGTGAGGCGACAGGGAAACGTCGGTATGCGTACGAGCAGTACTTC. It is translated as CASSEATGKRRYAYEQYF.

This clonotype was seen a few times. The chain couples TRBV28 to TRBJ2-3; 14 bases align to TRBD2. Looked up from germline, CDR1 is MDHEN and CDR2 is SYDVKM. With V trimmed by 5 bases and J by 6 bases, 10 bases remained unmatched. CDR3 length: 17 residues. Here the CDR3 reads CASSPIGLAGGTDTQYF. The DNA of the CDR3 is TGTGCCAGCAGTCCGATAGGACTAGCGGGAGGTACTGATACGCAGTATTTT.

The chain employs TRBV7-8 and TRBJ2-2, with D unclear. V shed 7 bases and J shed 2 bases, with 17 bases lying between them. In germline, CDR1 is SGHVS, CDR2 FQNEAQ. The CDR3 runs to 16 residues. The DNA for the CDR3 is TGTGCCAGCACCCCCACCTGGGCCCCTAACACCGGGGAGCTGTTTTTT. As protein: CASTPTWAPNTGELFF.

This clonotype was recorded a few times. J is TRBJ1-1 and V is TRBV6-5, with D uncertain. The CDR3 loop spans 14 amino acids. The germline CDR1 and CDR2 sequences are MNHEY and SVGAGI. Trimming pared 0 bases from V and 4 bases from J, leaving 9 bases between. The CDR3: CASSYSAPSTEAFF. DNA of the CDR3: TGTGCCAGCAGTTACTCGGCCCCGAGCACTGAAGCTTTCTTT.

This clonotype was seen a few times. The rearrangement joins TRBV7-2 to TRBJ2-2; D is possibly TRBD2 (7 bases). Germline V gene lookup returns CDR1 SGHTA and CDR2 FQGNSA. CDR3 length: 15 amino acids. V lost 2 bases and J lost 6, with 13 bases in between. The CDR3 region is CASSLLGGGAGELFF. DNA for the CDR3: TGTGCCAGCAGCTTACTAGGGGGAGGGGCCGGGGAGCTGTTTTTT.

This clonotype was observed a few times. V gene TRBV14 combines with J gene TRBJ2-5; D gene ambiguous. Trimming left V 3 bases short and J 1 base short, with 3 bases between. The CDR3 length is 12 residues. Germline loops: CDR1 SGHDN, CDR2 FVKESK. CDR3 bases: TGTGCCAGCAGCCATGTCCAAGAGACCCAGTACTTC. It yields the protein CASSHVQETQYF.

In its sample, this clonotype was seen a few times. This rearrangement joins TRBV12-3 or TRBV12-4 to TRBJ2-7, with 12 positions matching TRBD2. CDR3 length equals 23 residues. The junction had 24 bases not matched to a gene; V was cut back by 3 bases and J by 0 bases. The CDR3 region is CASSFRGRTAGTSGLLNSYEQYF. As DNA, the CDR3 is TGTGCCAGCAGTTTCCGCGGGCGGACAGCCGGGACTAGCGGGTTACTGAACTCCTACGAGCAGTACTTC.

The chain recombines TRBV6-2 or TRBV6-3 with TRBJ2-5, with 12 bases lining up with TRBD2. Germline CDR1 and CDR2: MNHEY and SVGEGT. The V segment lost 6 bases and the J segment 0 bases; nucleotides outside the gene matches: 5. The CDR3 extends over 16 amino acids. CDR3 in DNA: TGTGCCAGCAGCCAGACTAGCGGGAGTCACCAAGAGACCCAGTACTTC. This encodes CASSQTSGSHQETQYF.

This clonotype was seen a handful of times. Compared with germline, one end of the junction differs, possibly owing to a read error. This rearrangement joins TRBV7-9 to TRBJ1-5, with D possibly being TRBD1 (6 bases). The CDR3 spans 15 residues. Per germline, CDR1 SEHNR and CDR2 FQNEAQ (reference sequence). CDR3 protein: CDSSEMGHSNQPQHF. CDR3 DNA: TGTGACAGCAGCGAGATGGGACACAGCAATCAGCCCCAGCATTTT.

The CDR3 sequence: CASSTQWGQETQYF. The CDR3 DNA is TGTGCCAGCAGCACCCAATGGGGCCAAGAGACCCAGTACTTC. The rearrangement links TRBV7-2 to TRBJ2-5; unclear D gene. V was clipped by 5 bases and J by 1 base, with 11 bases between them. Germline CDR1 is SGHTA and CDR2 is FQGNSA. This CDR3 contains 14 residues.